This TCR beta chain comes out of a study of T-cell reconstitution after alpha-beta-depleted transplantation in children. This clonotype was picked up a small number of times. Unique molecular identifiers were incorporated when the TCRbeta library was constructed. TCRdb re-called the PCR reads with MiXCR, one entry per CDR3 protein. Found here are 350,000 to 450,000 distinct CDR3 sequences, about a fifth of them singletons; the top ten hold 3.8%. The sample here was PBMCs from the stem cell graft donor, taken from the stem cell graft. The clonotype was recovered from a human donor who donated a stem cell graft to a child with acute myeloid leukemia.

In DNA, the CDR3 is TGCGCCAGCAGCTTGGCCCAGACTAGGAACAATGAGCAGTTCTTC. As protein: CASSLAQTRNNEQFF. The chain couples TRBV5-1 to TRBJ2-1; maybe TRBD2 (6 bases). Germline V gene lookup returns CDR1 SGHRS and CDR2 YFSETQ. The CDR3 is 15 residues long. Trimming left V 0 bases short and J 5 bases short, with 12 bases between.